The entry that follows covers one T cell receptor (beta chain) sequence. What it recognizes is unknown. The entry originates in a study of T cells and Merkel cell carcinoma outcomes. Overall study results and limits: In Merkel cell carcinoma, repertoire and T-cell density reportedly predicted outcomes.

Assay: immunoSEQ multiplex PCR; the TCRdb copy retains only in-frame clones and omits some. The sample holds under 8,000 clones, 90% seen once. The TCR sequence derives from a human donor with Merkel cell carcinoma. Sequencing was performed on tumor tissue from Merkel cell carcinoma.

This CDR3 is CAISESGGGDTQYF. CDR3 DNA: TGTGCCATCAGTGAGAGCGGGGGAGGAGATACGCAGTATTTT. The chain links TRBV10-3 to TRBJ2-3; 8 nucleotides align to TRBD2. Germline V gives CDR1 ENHRY, CDR2 SYGVKD. Trimming at V came to 2 bases and at J to 5 bases, leaving 3 bases not matched to a gene. This CDR3 is 14 amino acids long.